Included here is one T cell receptor (beta chain) sequence, with context. Its specificity is not known. A read error may explain this, as a much larger clone is one base away. TCRdb re-called the PCR reads through MiXCR, storing one row per CDR3 protein. The sample has roughly 30,000 distinct CDR3 sequences, approximately 55% seen once; the top ten hold about 23%. Germline V gives CDR1 SGHAT, CDR2 FQNNGV. V dropped 2 bases and J dropped 14 bases, with 17 bases sitting between them. The CDR3 spans 13 residues. This sample was included in a study of esophageal squamous cell carcinoma under preoperative chemotherapy. Across the whole study: Samples included peripheral blood T cells as well as tumor-infiltrating lymphocytes.

As for time point: after preoperative PTX-NDP chemotherapy. Preoperative chemotherapy with paclitaxel-nedaplatin was given to patients before surgery. The study, taken as a whole, reports: Chemotherapy was followed by significantly higher TCR diversity in peripheral T cells only, not tumor-infiltrating lymphocytes. Abundant clones tended to shrink rather than expand after paclitaxel-nedaplatin.

Sampling was performed from a patient given preoperative chemotherapy. This TCR was sampled from a human donor with esophageal squamous cell carcinoma. The donor label of this sample is uncertain. The genes are TRBV11-2 and TRBJ2-3; possibly TRBD1 for D (6 bases). The CDR3 region is CASSLMGANHLYF. Written as DNA, the CDR3 is TGTGCCAGCAGCTTAATGGGGGCCAACCACCTGTATTTT.